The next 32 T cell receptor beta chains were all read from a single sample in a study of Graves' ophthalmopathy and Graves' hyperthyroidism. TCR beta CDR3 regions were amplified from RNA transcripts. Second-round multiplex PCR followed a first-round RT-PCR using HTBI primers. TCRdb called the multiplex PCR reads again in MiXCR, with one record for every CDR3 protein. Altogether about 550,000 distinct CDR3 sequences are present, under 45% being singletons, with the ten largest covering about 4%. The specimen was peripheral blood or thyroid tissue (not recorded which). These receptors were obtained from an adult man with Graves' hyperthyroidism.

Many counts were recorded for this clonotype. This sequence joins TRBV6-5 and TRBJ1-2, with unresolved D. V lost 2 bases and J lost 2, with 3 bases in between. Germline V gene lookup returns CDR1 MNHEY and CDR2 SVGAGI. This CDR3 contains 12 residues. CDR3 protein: CASSYGNYGYTF. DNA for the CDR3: TGTGCCAGCAGTTACGGAAACTATGGCTACACCTTC.

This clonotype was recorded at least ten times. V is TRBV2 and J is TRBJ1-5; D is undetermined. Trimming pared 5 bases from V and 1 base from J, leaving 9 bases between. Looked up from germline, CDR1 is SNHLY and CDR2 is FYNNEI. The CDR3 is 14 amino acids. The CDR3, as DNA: TGTGCCAGCAGTTTGGGTGAGAGCAATCAGCCCCAGCATTTT. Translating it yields CASSLGESNQPQHF.

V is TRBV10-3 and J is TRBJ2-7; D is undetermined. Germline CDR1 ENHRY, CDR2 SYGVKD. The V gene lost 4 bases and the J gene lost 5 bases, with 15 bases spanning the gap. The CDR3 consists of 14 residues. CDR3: CAISGGPGLDEQYF. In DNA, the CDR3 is TGTGCCATCAGTGGGGGTCCCGGGTTGGACGAGCAGTACTTC.

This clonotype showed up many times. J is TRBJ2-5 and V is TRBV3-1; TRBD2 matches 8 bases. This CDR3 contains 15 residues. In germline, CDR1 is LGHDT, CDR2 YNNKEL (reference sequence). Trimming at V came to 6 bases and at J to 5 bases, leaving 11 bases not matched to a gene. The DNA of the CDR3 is TGTGCCAGCAGACCCTGGACTAGCACGGGGGAGACCCAGTACTTC. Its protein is CASRPWTSTGETQYF.

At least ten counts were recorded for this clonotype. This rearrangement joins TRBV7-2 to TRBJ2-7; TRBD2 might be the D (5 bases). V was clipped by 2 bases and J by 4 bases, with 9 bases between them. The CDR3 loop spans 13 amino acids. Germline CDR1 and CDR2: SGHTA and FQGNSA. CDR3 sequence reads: CASSLYGSYEQYF. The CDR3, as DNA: TGTGCCAGCAGCTTATATGGGAGTTACGAGCAGTACTTC.

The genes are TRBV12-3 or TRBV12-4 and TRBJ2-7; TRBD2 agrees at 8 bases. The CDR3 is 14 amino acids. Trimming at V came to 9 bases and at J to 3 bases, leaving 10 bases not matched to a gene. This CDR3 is CASLDSAGDYEQYF. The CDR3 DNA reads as TGTGCCAGTCTAGACTCAGCGGGAGACTACGAGCAGTACTTC.

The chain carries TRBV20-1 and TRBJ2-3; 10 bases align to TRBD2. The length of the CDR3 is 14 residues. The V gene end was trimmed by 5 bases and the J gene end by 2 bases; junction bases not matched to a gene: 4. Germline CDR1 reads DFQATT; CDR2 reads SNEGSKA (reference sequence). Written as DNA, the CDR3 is TGCAGTGCTGGGACTAGCGACTACACAGATACGCAGTATTTT. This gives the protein CSAGTSDYTDTQYF.

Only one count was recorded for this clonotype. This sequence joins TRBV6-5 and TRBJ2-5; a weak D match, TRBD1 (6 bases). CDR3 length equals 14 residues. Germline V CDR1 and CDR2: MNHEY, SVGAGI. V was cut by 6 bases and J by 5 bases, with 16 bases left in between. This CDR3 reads CASRPTGSYETQYF. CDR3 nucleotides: TGTGCCAGCAGACCTACAGGGTCCTATGAGACCCAGTACTTC.

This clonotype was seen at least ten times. CDR3 nucleotides: TGCAGCGTACGGGGACAGGGAGGGGGGATTCGCTCCTACGAGCAGTACTTC. Amino acid sequence: CSVRGQGGGIRSYEQYF. The chain uses TRBV29-1 and TRBJ2-7; TRBD1 matches at 9 bases. V trimming: 6 bases; J trimming: 0 bases; junction bases outside the gene matches: 15. The CDR3 runs to 17 residues. The germline V gene has CDR1 SQVTM and CDR2 ANQGSEA.

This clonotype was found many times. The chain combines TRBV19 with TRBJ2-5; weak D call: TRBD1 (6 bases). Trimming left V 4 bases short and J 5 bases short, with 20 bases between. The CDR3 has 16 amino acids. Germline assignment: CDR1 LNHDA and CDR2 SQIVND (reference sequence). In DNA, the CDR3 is TGTGCCAGTAGTACCCCGGGACAACCCTCGAGGGAGACCCAGTACTTC. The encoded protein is CASSTPGQPSRETQYF.

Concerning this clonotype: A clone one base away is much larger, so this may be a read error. CDR3 in amino acids: CASSPRVLNTGELFF. The CDR3 nucleotides read TGTGCCAGCAGCCCTCGGGTCTTGAACACCGGGGAGCTGTTTTTT. V usage is TRBV9 and J usage is TRBJ2-2; D remains ambiguous. The CDR3 length is 15 residues. Germline assignment: CDR1 SGDLS and CDR2 YYNGEE. Trimming left V 4 bases short and J 1 base short, with 11 bases between.

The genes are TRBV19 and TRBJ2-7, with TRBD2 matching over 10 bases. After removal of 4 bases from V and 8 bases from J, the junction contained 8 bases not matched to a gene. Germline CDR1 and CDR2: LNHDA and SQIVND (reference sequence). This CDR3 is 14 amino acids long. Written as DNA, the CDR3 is TGTGCCAGTAGTAGGGGCCTAGCGGGAGACAAGCAGTACTTC. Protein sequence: CASSRGLAGDKQYF.

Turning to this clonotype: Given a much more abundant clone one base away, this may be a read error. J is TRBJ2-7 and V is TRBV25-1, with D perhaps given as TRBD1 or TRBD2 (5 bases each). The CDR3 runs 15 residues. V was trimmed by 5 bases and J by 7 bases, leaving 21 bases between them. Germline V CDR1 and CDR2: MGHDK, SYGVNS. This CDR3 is CASSSPWGPELEQYF. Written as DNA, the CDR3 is TGTGCCAGCAGTTCCCCTTGGGGACCCGAGCTGGAGCAGTACTTC.

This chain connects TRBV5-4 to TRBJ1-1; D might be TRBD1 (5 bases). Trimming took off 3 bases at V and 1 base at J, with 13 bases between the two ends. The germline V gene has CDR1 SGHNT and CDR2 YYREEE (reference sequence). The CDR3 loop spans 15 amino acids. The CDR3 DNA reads TGTGCCAGCAGCTCAGGGACTAGCGGGAACACTGAAGCTTTCTTT. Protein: CASSSGTSGNTEAFF.

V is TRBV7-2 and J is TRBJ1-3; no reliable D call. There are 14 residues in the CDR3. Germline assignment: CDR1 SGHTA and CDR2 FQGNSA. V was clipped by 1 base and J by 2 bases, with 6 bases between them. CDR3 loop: CASSLGLPGNTIYF. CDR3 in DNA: TGTGCCAGCAGCTTAGGGTTGCCTGGAAACACCATATATTTT.

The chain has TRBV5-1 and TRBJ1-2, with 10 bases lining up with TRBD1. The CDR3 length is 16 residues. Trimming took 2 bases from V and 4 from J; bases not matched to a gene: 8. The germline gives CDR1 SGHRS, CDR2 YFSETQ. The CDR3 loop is CASSLSPGTGAYGYTF. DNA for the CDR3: TGCGCCAGCAGCTTAAGTCCCGGGACAGGGGCCTATGGCTACACCTTC.

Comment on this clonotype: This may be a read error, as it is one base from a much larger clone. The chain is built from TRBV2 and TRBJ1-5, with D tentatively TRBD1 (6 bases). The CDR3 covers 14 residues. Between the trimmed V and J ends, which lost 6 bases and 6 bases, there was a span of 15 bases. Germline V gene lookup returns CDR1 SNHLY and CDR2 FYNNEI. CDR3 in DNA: TGTGCCAGCAGCAATACAGGGAGAAGTCAGCCCCAGCATTTT. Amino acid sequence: CASSNTGRSQPQHF.

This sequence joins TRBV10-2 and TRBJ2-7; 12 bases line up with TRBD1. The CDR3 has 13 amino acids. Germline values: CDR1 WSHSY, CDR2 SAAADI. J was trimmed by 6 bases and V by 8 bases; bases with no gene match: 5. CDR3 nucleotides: TGCGCCAGCGTTGGGACAGGGGGCTTCGAGCAGTACTTC. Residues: CASVGTGGFEQYF.

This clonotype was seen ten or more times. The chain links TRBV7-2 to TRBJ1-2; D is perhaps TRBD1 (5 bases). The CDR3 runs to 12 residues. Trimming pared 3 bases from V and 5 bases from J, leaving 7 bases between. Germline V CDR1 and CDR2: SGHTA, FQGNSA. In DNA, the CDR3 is TGTGCCAGCAGCTTGGGGGAGTATGGCTACACCTTC. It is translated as CASSLGEYGYTF.

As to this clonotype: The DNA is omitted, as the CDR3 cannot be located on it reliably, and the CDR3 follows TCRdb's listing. The CDR3 loop reads CASSDQGYEQYFGQGVGYTF. V usage is TRBV2 and J usage is TRBJ1-2; the D segment call TRBD1 is taken from the table without a DNA check. Counting both end residues, the CDR3 totals 20 amino acids. The germline gives CDR1 SNHLY, CDR2 FYNNEI.

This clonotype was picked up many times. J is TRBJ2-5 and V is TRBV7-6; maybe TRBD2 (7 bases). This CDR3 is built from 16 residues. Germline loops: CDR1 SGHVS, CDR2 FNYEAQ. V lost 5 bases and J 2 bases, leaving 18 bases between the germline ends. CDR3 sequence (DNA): TGTGCCAGCAGCCCTCGGCGGGGGCTGAATCAAGAGACCCAGTACTTC. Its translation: CASSPRRGLNQETQYF.

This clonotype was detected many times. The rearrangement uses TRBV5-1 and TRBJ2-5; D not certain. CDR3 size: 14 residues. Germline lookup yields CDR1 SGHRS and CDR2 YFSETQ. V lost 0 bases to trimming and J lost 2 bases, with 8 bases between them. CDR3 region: CASSLEVTQETQYF. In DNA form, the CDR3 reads TGCGCCAGCAGCTTGGAGGTAACACAAGAGACCCAGTACTTC.

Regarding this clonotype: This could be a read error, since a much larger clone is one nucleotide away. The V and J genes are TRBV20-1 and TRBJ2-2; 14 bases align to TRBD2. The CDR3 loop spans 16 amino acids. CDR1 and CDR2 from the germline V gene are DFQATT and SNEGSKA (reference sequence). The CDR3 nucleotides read TGCAGTGCTAGATCGGGACTAGCGGGAGACGCCGGGGTGCTGTTTTTT. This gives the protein CSARSGLAGDAGVLFF.

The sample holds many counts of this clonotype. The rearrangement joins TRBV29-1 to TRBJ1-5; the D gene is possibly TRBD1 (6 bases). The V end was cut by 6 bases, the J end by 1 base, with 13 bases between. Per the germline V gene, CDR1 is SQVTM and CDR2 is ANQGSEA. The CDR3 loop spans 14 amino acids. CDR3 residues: CSVRGGGSNQPQHF. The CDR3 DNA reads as TGCAGCGTGCGAGGGGGGGGGAGCAATCAGCCCCAGCATTTT.

The CDR3 bases are TGCAGCGTTGACCCCACAGGAGACGGGGTTATCTACGAGCAGTACTTC. Amino acids: CSVDPTGDGVIYEQYF. V usage is TRBV29-1 and J usage is TRBJ2-7; D is possibly TRBD1 or TRBD2 (5 bases each). Trimming shortened V by 3 bases and J by 3 bases, and 21 bases separated the two germline ends. CDR3 length: 16 residues. Per germline, CDR1 SQVTM and CDR2 ANQGSEA.

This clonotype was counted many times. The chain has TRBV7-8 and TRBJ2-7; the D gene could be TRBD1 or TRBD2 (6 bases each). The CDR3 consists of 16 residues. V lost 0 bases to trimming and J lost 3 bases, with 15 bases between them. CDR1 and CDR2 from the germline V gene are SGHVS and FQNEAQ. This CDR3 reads CASSLAPGGLNYEQYF. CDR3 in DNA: TGTGCCAGCAGCTTAGCTCCCGGGGGCTTAAACTACGAGCAGTACTTC.

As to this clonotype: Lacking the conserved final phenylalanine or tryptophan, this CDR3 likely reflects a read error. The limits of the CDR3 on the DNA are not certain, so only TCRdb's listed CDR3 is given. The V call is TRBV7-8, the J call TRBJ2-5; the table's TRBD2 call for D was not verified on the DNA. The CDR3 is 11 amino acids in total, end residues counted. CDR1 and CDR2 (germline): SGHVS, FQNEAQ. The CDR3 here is CASSWAGLANT.

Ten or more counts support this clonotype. The CDR3 reads CASSAGGGPGELFF. CDR3 coding DNA: TGTGCCAGCAGTGCCGGGGGGGGGCCCGGGGAGCTGTTTTTT. The chain is built from TRBV2 and TRBJ2-2, with 8 bases matching TRBD2. V lost 4 bases and J lost 6; bases outside the gene matches: 4. The germline V gene has CDR1 SNHLY and CDR2 FYNNEI. The CDR3 is 14 amino acids.

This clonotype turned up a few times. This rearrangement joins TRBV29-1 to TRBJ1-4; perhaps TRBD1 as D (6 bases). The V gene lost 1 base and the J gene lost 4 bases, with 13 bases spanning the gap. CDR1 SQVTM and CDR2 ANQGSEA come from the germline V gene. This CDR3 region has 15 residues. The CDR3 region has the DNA TGCAGCGTTGAAGGAGGAACAGGGTTTAATGAAAAACTGTTTTTT. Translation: CSVEGGTGFNEKLFF.

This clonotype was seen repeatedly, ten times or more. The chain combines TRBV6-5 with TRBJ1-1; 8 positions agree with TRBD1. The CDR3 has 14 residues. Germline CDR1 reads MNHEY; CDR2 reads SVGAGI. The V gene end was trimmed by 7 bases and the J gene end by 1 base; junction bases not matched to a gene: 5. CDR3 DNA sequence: TGTGCCAGCACCAGGGGGCTTGGGAACACTGAAGCTTTCTTT. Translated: CASTRGLGNTEAFF.

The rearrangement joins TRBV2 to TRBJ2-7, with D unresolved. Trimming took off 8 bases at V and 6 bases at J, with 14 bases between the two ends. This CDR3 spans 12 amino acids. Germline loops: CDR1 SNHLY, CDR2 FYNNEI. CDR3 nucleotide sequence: TGTGCCAGCGGGGTTGTTGGGGTCGAGCAGTACTTC. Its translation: CASGVVGVEQYF. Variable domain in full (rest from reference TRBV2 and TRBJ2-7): EPEVTQTPSHQVTQMGQEVILRCVPISNHLYFYWYRQILGQKVEFLVSFYNNEISEKSEIFDDQFSVERPDGSNFTLKIRSTKLEDSAMYFCASGVVGVEQYFGPGTRLTVT.

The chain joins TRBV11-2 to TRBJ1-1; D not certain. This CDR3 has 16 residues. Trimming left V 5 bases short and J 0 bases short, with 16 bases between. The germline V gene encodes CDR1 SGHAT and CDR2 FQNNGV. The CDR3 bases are TGTGCCAGCAGCCCCGAAGGGTATGAGTTGAACACTGAAGCTTTCTTT. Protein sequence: CASSPEGYELNTEAFF.